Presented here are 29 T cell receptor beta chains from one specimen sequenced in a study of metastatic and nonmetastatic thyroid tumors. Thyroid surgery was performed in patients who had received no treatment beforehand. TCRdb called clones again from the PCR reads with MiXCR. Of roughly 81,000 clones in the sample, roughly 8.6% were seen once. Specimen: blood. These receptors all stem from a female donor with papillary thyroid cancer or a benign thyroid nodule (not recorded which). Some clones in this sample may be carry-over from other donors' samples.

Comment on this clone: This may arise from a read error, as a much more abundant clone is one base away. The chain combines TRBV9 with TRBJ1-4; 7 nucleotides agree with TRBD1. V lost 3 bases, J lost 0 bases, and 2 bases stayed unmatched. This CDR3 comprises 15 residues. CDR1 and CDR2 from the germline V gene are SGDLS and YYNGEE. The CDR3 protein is CASSADRATNEKLFF. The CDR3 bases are TGTGCCAGCAGCGCAGACAGGGCAACTAATGAAAAACTGTTTTTT.

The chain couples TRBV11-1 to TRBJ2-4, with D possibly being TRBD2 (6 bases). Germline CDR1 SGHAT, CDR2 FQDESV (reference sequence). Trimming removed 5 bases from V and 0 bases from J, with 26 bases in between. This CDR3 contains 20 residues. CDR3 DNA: TGTGCCAGCAGCCCAAGGGTTGGGACTCCTAGAATTTTAGCCAAAAACATTCAGTACTTC. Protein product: CASSPRVGTPRILAKNIQYF.

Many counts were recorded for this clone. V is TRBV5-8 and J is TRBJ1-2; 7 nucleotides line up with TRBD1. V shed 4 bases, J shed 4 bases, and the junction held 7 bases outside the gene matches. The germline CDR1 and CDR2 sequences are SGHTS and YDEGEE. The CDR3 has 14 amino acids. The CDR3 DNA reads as TGTGCCAGCAGCCAATTCCAGGGGGGCTATGGCTACACCTTC. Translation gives CASSQFQGGYGYTF.

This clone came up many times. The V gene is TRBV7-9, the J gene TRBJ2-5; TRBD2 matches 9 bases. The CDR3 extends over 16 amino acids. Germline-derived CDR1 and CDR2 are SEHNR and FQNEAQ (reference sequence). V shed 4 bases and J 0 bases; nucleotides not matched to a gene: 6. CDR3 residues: CASSSLTSGYQETQYF. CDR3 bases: TGTGCCAGCAGCTCTTTGACTAGCGGCTACCAAGAGACCCAGTACTTC. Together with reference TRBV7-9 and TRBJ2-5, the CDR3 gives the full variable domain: DTGVSQNPRHKITKRGQNVTFRCDPISEHNRLYWYRQTLGQGPEFLTYFQNEAQLEKSRLLSDRFSAERPKGSFSTLEIQRTEQGDSAMYLCASSSLTSGYQETQYFGPGTRLLVL.

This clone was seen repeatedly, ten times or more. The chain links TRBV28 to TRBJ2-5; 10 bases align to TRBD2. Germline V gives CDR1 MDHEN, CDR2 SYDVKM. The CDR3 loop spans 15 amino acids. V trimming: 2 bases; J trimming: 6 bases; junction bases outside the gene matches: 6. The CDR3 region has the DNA TGTGCCAGCAGTTTAGGCAGCGGGGGGGCCAAGACCCAGTACTTC. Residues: CASSLGSGGAKTQYF.

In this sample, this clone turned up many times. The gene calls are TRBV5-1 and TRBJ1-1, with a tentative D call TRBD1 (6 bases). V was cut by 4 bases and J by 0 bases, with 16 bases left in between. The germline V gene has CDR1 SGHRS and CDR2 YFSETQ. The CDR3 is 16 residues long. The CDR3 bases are TGCGCCAGCAGCCCCGGACAGACCTCTCTGAACACTGAAGCTTTCTTT. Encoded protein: CASSPGQTSLNTEAFF.

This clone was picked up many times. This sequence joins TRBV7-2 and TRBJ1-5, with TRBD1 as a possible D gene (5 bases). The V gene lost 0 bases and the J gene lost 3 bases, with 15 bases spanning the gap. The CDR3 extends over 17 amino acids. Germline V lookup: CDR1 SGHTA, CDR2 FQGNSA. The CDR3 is CASSLAPGRGPNQPQHF. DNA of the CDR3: TGTGCCAGCAGCTTAGCCCCGGGTAGGGGCCCCAATCAGCCCCAGCATTTT.

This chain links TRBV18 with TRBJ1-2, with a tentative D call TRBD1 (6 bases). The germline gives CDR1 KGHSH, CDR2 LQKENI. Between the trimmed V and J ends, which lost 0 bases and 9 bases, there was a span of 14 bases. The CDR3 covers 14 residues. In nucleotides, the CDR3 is TGTGCCAGCTCACCACCCGGACAGCAGAAAAGCTACACCTTC. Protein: CASSPPGQQKSYTF.

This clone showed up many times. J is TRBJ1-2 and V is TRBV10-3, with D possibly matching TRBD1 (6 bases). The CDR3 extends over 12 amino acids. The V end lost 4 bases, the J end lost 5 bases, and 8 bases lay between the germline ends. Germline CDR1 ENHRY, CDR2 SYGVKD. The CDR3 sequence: CAISGTAYGYTF. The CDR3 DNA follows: TGTGCCATCAGTGGGACAGCGTATGGCTACACCTTC.

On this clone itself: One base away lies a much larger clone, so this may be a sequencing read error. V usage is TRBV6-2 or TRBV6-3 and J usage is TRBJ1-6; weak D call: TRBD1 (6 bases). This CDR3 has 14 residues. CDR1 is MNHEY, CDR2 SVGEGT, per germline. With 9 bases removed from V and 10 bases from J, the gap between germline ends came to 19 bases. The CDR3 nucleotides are TGTGCCAGGAGGGGGGGTCATGGTGGCTCACCCCTCCACTTT. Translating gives CARRGGHGGSPLHF.

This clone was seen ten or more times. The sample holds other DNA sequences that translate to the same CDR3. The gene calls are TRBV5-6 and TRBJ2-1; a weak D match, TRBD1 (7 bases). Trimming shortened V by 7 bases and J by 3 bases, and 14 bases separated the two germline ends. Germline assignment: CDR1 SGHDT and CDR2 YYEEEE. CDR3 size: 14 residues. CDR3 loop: CASERGTVYNEQFF. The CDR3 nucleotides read TGTGCCAGCGAACGGGGGACAGTCTACAATGAGCAGTTCTTC.

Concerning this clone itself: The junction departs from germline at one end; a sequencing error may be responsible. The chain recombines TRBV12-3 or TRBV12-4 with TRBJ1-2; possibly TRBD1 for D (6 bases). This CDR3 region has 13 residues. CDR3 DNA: TGTGCCAGCAGTTTACAGGGGTTAGGAGGCTACGCCTTC. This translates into CASSLQGLGGYAF.

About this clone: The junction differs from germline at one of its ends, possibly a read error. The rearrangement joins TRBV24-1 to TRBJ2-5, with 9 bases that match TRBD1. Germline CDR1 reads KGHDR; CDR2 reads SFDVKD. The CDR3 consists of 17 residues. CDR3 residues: CATSDRKQGARQETEYF. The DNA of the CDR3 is TGTGCCACCAGTGACAGAAAACAGGGGGCTAGGCAAGAGACCGAGTACTTC.

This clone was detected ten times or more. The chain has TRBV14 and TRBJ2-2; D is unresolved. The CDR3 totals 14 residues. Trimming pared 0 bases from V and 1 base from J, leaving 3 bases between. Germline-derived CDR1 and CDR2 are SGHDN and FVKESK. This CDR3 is CASSQEMNTGELFF. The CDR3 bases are TGTGCCAGCAGCCAAGAAATGAACACCGGGGAGCTGTTTTTT.

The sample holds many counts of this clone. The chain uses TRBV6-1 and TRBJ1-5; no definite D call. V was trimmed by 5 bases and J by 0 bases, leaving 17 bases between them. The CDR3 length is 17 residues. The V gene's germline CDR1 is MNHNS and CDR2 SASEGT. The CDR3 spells CASSPVYSRYSNQPQHF. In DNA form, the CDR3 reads TGTGCCAGCAGTCCAGTTTACAGCCGATATAGCAATCAGCCCCAGCATTTT.

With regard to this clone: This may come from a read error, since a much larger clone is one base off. The CDR3 protein is CASSTGYGADVLTF. The CDR3 DNA follows: TGTGCCAGTAGTACAGGGTATGGGGCCGACGTCCTGACTTTC. This chain links TRBV19 with TRBJ2-6, with D perhaps TRBD1 (5 bases). Germline-derived CDR1 and CDR2 are LNHDA and SQIVND (reference sequence). This CDR3 contains 14 residues.

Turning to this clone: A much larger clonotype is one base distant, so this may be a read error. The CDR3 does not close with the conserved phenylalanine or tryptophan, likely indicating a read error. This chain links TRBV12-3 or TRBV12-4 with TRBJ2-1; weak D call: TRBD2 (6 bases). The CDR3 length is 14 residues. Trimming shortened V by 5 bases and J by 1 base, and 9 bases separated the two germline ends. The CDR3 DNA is TGTGCCAGCAGTCACGGGGGTTCCTACAATGAGCAGTTCTCC. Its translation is CASSHGGSYNEQFS.

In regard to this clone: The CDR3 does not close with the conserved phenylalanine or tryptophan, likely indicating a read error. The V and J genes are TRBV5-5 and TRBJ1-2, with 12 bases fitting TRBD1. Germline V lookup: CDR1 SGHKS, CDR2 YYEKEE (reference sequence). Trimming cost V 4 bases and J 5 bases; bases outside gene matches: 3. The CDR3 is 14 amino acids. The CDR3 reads CASSQGQGAYGYTL. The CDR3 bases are TGTGCCAGCAGCCAGGGACAGGGGGCTTATGGCTACACCCTC.

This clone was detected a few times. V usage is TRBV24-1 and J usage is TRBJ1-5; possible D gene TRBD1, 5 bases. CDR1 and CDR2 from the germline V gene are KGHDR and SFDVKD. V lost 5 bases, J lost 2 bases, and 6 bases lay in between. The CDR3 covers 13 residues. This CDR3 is CATSVGGNQPQHF. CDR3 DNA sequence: TGTGCCACCAGTGTGGGGGGCAATCAGCCCCAGCATTTT.

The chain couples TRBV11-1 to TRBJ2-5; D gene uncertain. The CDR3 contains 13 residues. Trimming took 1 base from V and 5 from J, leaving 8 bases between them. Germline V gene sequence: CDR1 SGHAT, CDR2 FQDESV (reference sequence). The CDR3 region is CASSLDFGETQYF. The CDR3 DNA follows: TGTGCCAGCAGCTTAGATTTCGGGGAGACCCAGTACTTC.

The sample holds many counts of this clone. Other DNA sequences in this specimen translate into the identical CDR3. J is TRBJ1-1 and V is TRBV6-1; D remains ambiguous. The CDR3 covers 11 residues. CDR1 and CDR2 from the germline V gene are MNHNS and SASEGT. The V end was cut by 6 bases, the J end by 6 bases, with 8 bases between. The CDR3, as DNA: TGTGCCAGCAGCCCCGGGTCTGAAGCTTTCTTT. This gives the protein CASSPGSEAFF.

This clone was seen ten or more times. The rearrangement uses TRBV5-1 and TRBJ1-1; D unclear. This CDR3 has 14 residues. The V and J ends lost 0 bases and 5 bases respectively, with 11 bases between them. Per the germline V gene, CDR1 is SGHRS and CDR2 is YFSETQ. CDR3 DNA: TGCGCCAGCAGCTTGGACGGGAGAAGGACTGAAGCTTTCTTT. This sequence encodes CASSLDGRRTEAFF.

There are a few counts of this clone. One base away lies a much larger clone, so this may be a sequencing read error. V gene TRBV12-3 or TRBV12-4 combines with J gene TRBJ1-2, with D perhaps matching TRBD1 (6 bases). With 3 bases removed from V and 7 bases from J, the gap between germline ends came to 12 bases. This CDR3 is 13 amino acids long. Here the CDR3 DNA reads TGTGCCAGCAGTTTGACAGGACTCTGTGGCTACACCTTC. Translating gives CASSLTGLCGYTF.

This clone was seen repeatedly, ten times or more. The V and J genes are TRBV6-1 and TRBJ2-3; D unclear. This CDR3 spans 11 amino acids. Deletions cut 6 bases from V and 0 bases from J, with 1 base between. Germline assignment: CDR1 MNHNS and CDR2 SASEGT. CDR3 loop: CASSSTDTQYF. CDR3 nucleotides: TGTGCCAGCAGCAGCACAGATACGCAGTATTTT.

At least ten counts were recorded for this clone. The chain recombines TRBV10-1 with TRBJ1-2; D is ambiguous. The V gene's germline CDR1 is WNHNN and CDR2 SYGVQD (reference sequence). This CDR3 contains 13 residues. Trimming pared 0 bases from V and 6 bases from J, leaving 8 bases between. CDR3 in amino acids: CASSESVGNGYTF. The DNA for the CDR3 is TGCGCCAGCAGTGAGTCCGTTGGGAATGGCTACACCTTC.

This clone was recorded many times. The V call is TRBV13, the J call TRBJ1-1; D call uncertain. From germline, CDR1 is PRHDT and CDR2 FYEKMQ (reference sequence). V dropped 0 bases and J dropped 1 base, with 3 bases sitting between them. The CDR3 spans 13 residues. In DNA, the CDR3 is TGTGCCAGCAGCTTAGGGCCGAACACTGAAGCTTTCTTT. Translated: CASSLGPNTEAFF.

This CDR3 reads CASSLGVGGLGQPQHF. The CDR3 DNA reads TGTGCCAGCAGCTTGGGGGTAGGGGGTTTGGGTCAGCCCCAGCATTTT. The rearrangement links TRBV5-6 to TRBJ1-5, with D possibly matching TRBD1 (6 bases). V was cut by 0 bases and J by 6 bases, with 16 bases left in between. The CDR3 has 16 residues. Germline assignment: CDR1 SGHDT and CDR2 YYEEEE.

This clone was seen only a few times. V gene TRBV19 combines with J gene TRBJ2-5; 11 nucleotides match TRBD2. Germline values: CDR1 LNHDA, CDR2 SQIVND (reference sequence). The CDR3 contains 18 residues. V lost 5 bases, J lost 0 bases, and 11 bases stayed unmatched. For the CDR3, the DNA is TGTGCCAGTAGTCCTTCTTACACTAGCGGGGGCTACCAAGAGACCCAGTACTTC. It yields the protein CASSPSYTSGGYQETQYF.

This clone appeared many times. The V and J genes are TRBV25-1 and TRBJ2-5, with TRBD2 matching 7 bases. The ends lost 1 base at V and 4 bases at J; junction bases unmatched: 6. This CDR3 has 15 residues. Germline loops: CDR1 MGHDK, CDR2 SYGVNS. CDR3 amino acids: CASSEWGREGETQYF. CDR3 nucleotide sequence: TGTGCCAGCAGTGAATGGGGCAGGGAGGGAGAGACCCAGTACTTC.